What follows describes a single T cell receptor (beta chain). This sample stems from a study of blood T cell repertoires in COVID-19. Repertoires were generated with immunoSEQ multiplex PCR, while TCRdb's copy carries only in-frame clones and drops some. The sample yields about 180,000 clones, 78% seen once. This receptor was identified in a woman in her fifties or sixties who had recovered from COVID-19. The sequenced material came from PBMCs or T cells enriched from blood (not recorded which).

CDR3 residues: CASSQDWDRGAFF. The CDR3 DNA is TGTGCCAGCAGCCAAGATTGGGATAGGGGAGCTTTCTTT. J is TRBJ1-1 and V is TRBV4-2; a possible D gene is TRBD1 (5 bases). The CDR3 sequence is 13 residues long. Trimming took 0 bases from V and 10 from J, leaving 12 bases between them. CDR1 and CDR2 (germline): LGHNA, YNFKEQ.